This is a list of T cell receptor beta chains from one sample in a study of spatial heterogeneity in lung cancer. TCRdb reprocessed the 5' RACE reads with MiXCR, giving one entry per CDR3 protein. The sample lists over 5,000 distinct CDR3 sequences, around 7.8% occurring once. The sequencing used lung tumor tissue, collected at surgery. Source of these receptors: a female donor with early-stage non-small cell lung cancer. Both conserved end residues are part of each CDR3. A D gene is named only where the DNA matches it firmly. Clone size is given for some rows only: seen once, a few or many times, or a class if the clone is expanded.

j_gene | abundance | v_gene | d_gene | CDR3aa | CDR3nt
TRBJ2-7 | many | TRBV7-2 | . | CASNLGTGSYEQYF | TGTGCCAGCAACCTAGGGACGGGCTCCTACGAGCAGTACTTC
TRBJ2-3 | medium-sized | TRBV20-1 | . | CSARNPVRGTDTQYF | TGCAGTGCTAGAAACCCAGTTCGGGGCACAGATACGCAGTATTTT
TRBJ1-5 | many | TRBV9 | TRBD1 | CASSSGQGSPQPQHF | TGTGCCAGCAGCTCGGGACAGGGGTCCCCCCAGCCCCAGCATTTT
TRBJ2-2 | few | TRBV7-3 | . | CASSSSLGYTGELFF | TGTGCCAGCAGCTCTAGCCTGGGGTACACCGGGGAGCTGTTTTTT
TRBJ2-1 | medium-sized | TRBV20-1 | . | CSARDGKEQFF | TGCAGTGCTAGAGATGGCAAGGAGCAGTTCTTC
TRBJ1-5 | few | TRBV28 | TRBD1 | CASSLSQGAGQPQHF | TGTGCCAGCAGTTTATCACAGGGGGCTGGTCAGCCCCAGCATTTT
TRBJ2-7 | . | TRBV4-3 | . | CASSQDELGGYYEQYF | TGCGCCAGCAGCCAAGATGAGCTAGGAGGATACTACGAGCAGTACTTC
TRBJ2-1 | many | TRBV20-1 | . | CSARVNKDNEQFF | TGCAGTGCTCGTGTGAACAAAGACAATGAGCAGTTCTTC
TRBJ1-1 | medium-sized | TRBV27 | . | CATGPPSDTEAFF | TGTGCCACAGGACCTCCCTCGGACACTGAAGCTTTCTTT
TRBJ1-2 | medium-sized | TRBV29-1 | . | CSVEGGYTF | TGCAGCGTTGAAGGAGGCTACACCTTC
TRBJ2-5 | . | TRBV5-1 | . | CASSRQGETQYF | TGCGCCAGCAGTCGGCAGGGTGAGACCCAGTACTTC
TRBJ1-1 | medium-sized | TRBV27 | . | CASSWAWNTEAFF | TGTGCCAGCAGTTGGGCCTGGAACACTGAAGCTTTCTTT
TRBJ2-5 | few | TRBV3-1 | TRBD2 | CASLPRTSASSGTQYF | TGTGCCAGCCTACCACGGACTAGCGCCAGCTCGGGGACCCAGTACTTC
TRBJ2-7 | medium-sized | TRBV9 | . | CASGPSIYEQYF | TGTGCCAGCGGGCCGTCCATCTACGAGCAGTACTTC
TRBJ2-1 | medium-sized | TRBV6-2/TRBV6-3 | . | CASRLGAGEQFF | TGTGCCAGCCGCCTGGGTGCAGGTGAGCAGTTCTTC
TRBJ2-1 | many | TRBV6-1 | . | CASVPGSSYNEQFF | TGTGCCAGCGTACCCGGTAGCTCCTACAATGAGCAGTTCTTC
TRBJ2-1 | medium-sized | TRBV2 | TRBD2 | CANRKSRTSGALTLYNEQFF | TGTGCCAACCGGAAAAGTCGGACTAGCGGGGCTCTAACTCTATACAATGAGCAGTTCTTC
TRBJ2-1 | medium-sized | TRBV7-2 | . | CASRLAYEQFF | TGTGCCAGCAGGCTAGCCTATGAGCAGTTCTTC
TRBJ2-2 | many | TRBV10-3 | TRBD2 | CATQREGLGNTGELFF | TGTGCCACCCAGCGGGAGGGCCTCGGCAACACCGGGGAGCTGTTTTTT
TRBJ2-2 | medium-sized | TRBV11-3 | . | CASSLWTGELFF | TGTGCCAGCAGCTTATGGACCGGGGAGCTGTTTTTT
TRBJ1-1 | many | TRBV7-6 | . | CASSSDGGGWDTEAFF | TGTGCCAGCAGCTCGGACGGGGGGGGCTGGGACACTGAAGCTTTCTTT
TRBJ2-3 | . | TRBV6-5 | . | CASSYSGDTRYF | TGTGCCAGCAGTTACTCAGGAGATACGCGGTATTTT
TRBJ1-5 | . | TRBV6-6 | . | CASTSFASPQHF | TGTGCCAGCACGTCTTTCGCCAGCCCCCAGCATTTT
TRBJ2-3 | many | TRBV10-3 | TRBD1 | CAISPGTGWDTQYF | TGTGCCATCAGCCCCGGGACAGGGTGGGATACGCAGTATTTT
TRBJ1-2 | few | TRBV4-3 | TRBD1 | CASSHHRTGMNGYTF | TGCGCCAGCAGCCACCACCGGACAGGGATGAATGGCTACACCTTC
TRBJ1-2 | many | TRBV6-2/TRBV6-3 | TRBD1 | CASRLGQGDYGYTF | TGTGCCAGCAGACTGGGACAGGGAGACTATGGCTACACCTTC
TRBJ1-5 | few | TRBV5-5 | TRBD1 | CASSPNNRGWQPQHF | TGTGCCAGCAGCCCTAACAACAGGGGATGGCAGCCCCAGCATTTT
TRBJ1-3 | many | TRBV30 | . | CAWTLTGLSIYF | TGTGCCTGGACATTAACGGGGTTGAGCATATATTTT
TRBJ2-3 | many | TRBV21-1 | . | CASSAQTYPRSIADTQYF | TGTGCCAGCAGCGCTCAGACCTACCCCAGGAGCATCGCAGATACGCAGTATTTT
TRBJ1-6 | medium-sized | TRBV18 | . | CASSPRTEDNSPLHF | TGTGCCAGCTCACCACGAACAGAAGATAATTCACCCCTCCACTTT
TRBJ1-1 | medium-sized | TRBV6-2/TRBV6-3 | . | CASSYGRRLGPGTEAFF | TGTGCCAGCAGTTACGGGAGGAGATTGGGGCCAGGCACTGAAGCTTTCTTT
TRBJ2-4 | medium-sized | TRBV6-2/TRBV6-3 | . | CASSSGFAKNIQYF | TGTGCCAGCAGTTCGGGGTTTGCCAAAAACATTCAGTACTTC
TRBJ1-5 | medium-sized | TRBV2 | . | CASSDMGVSNQPQHF | TGTGCCAGCAGTGATATGGGAGTTAGCAATCAGCCCCAGCATTTT
TRBJ1-1 | many | TRBV7-2 | . | CASSLDGGMNTEAFF | TGTGCCAGCAGCTTAGATGGGGGGATGAACACTGAAGCTTTCTTT
TRBJ2-7 | medium-sized | TRBV5-4 | . | CASSRGTYEQYF | TGTGCCAGCAGCAGGGGAACCTACGAGCAGTACTTC
TRBJ2-4 | . | TRBV20-1 | TRBD1 | CSAIGGTKNIQYF | TGCAGTGCCATAGGGGGCACCAAAAACATTCAGTACTTC
TRBJ1-2 | medium-sized | TRBV7-2 | . | CASSLGTAYQGYTF | TGTGCCAGCAGCTTAGGGACCGCATATCAAGGCTACACCTTC
TRBJ1-1 | medium-sized | TRBV4-1 | TRBD1 | CASSHATGEAEAFF | TGCGCCAGCAGCCATGCCACAGGGGAGGCTGAAGCTTTCTTT
TRBJ1-1 | medium-sized | TRBV3-1 | TRBD1 | CASSPPDRGGNTEAFF | TGTGCCAGCAGCCCCCCCGACAGGGGGGGAAACACTGAAGCTTTCTTT
TRBJ2-7 | few | TRBV7-2 | . | CASSPRPGEQYF | TGTGCCAGCAGCCCCCGACCTGGGGAGCAGTACTTC
TRBJ2-1 | medium-sized | TRBV20-1 | TRBD2 | CSARPDASGGSRGDEQFF | TGCAGTGCTAGACCCGATGCTAGCGGGGGGTCAAGGGGAGATGAGCAGTTCTTC
TRBJ2-3 | many | TRBV7-4 | TRBD2 | CASSSGLAGSTDTQYF | TGTGCCAGCAGCTCGGGACTAGCGGGAAGCACAGATACGCAGTATTTT
TRBJ1-1 | medium-sized | TRBV5-1 | . | CASSFSGTEAFF | TGCGCCAGCAGCTTTAGTGGTACTGAAGCTTTCTTT
TRBJ1-4 | many | TRBV4-2 | . | CASSQAGTWGRNNEKLFF | TGTGCCAGCAGCCAAGCAGGAACTTGGGGGAGGAATAATGAAAAACTGTTTTTT
TRBJ1-5 | many | TRBV6-5 | . | CAAGDLWPQHF | TGTGCCGCGGGAGATCTTTGGCCCCAGCATTTT
TRBJ1-6 | . | TRBV20-1 | . | CSARNWGGGVTLHF | TGCAGTGCTAGAAATTGGGGGGGCGGGGTCACCCTCCACTTT
TRBJ2-1 | many | TRBV20-1 | TRBD2 | CSAEGLAGGRNEQFF | TGCAGTGCTGAGGGACTAGCGGGAGGACGCAATGAGCAGTTCTTC
TRBJ2-2 | many | TRBV27 | TRBD1 | CATWGQGATGELFF | TGTGCCACTTGGGGGCAGGGGGCCACCGGGGAGCTGTTTTTT
TRBJ2-5 | medium-sized | TRBV3-1 | . | CASSQDWVPTETQYF | TGTGCCAGCAGCCAAGATTGGGTCCCAACTGAGACCCAGTACTTC
TRBJ1-5 | large | TRBV18 | TRBD1 | CASSPRQGGKQPQHF | TGTGCCAGCTCGCCAAGACAGGGGGGAAAGCAGCCCCAGCATTTT
TRBJ1-1 | many | TRBV27 | . | CASSLGGKATEAFF | TGTGCCAGCAGTTTGGGGGGGAAAGCCACTGAAGCTTTCTTT
TRBJ1-2 | medium-sized | TRBV27 | . | CASSFSRDTNYGYTF | TGTGCCAGCAGTTTCTCCAGGGACACTAACTATGGCTACACCTTC
TRBJ2-1 | few | TRBV11-3 | . | CASSLNSYNEQFF | TGTGCCAGCAGCTTAAACTCGTACAATGAGCAGTTCTTC
TRBJ2-1 | medium-sized | TRBV30 | . | CAWSDGGNEQFF | TGTGCCTGGAGTGATGGGGGGAATGAGCAGTTCTTC
TRBJ2-7 | many | TRBV2 | TRBD1 | CASSEEGQDSYEQYF | TGTGCCAGCAGTGAAGAGGGACAGGATTCCTACGAGCAGTACTTC
TRBJ2-5 | . | TRBV5-5 | . | CASSSGPLQETQYF | TGTGCCAGCAGCTCAGGACCGTTACAAGAGACCCAGTACTTC
TRBJ2-3 | many | TRBV7-2 | . | CASSSGRPDTQYF | TGTGCCAGCAGTTCAGGCCGCCCAGATACGCAGTATTTT